This T cell receptor beta chain stems from a study of beta chain features in type 1 diabetes. Study results and limitations: Within each of all four CD4+ subsets, Type 1 diabetes patients had TCRB CDR3s that were moderately but significantly shorter.

This clone has a handful of counts. Its matching antigen is unknown. The trim removed 4 bases at V and 0 bases at J, leaving 8 bases unmatched. CDR1 and CDR2 (germline): GTSNPN, SVGIG (reference sequence). The CDR3 totals 15 residues. The isolated RNA, all of it, was reverse transcribed, so expressed TCRB transcripts were what got sequenced. The table came from immunoSEQ multiplex PCR; TCRdb's copy has only in-frame clones and leaves some out. The table lists just under 150,000 clones, about 13% of them singletons, with roughly 1.4% in the top ten. V gene TRBV30 combines with J gene TRBJ1-1, with TRBD1 identical over 7 bases. The sequenced sample was central memory CD4+ T cells from blood. The receptor was derived from a man aged 18 to 30 with type 1 diabetes. CDR3 bases: TGTGCCTGGACCACCAGGGACAGAATGAACACTGAAGCTTTCTTT. Its translation: CAWTTRDRMNTEAFF.